Each of the 23 T cell receptor beta chains below was sequenced from the same sample in a study of response to subunit inactivated influenza vaccine. TCRdb independently ran MiXCR on the RT-PCR reads; one entry per CDR3 protein. This repertoire shows around 750,000 distinct CDR3 sequences, around 20% found once; its top ten account for roughly a tenth. The starting material was PBMCs from blood, obtained less than 6 days after vaccination. The receptors derive from a middle-aged man who received an inactivated influenza vaccine.

This clonotype has a handful of counts. The CDR3 loop is CASSLAGLVSEQYF. CDR3 in DNA: TGTGCCAGCAGCTTAGCGGGACTAGTATCCGAGCAGTACTTC. The rearrangement uses TRBV7-2 and TRBJ2-7, with TRBD2 matching 8 bases. Trimming cost V 0 bases and J 6 bases; bases outside gene matches: 4. Germline CDR1 is SGHTA and CDR2 is FQGNSA. The length of the CDR3 is 14 residues.

This clonotype was seen only a few times. V and J are TRBV29-1 and TRBJ2-2; TRBD2 aligns across 8 bases. The CDR3 is 13 amino acids. Trimming at V came to 6 bases and at J to 3 bases, leaving 3 bases not matched to a gene. Germline V gene lookup returns CDR1 SQVTM and CDR2 ANQGSEA. The chain's CDR3 is CSVGTRHTGELFF. Here the CDR3 DNA reads TGCAGCGTGGGGACTAGGCACACCGGGGAGCTGTTTTTT.

Worth noting for this clonotype: Sequence at one end of the junction differs from germline and may be a read error. The CDR3, as DNA: TGTGCCAGCAACTTACAGGGCCAAGAGACCCAGTACTTC. As protein: CASNLQGQETQYF. V gene TRBV7-2 combines with J gene TRBJ2-5; a possible D gene is TRBD1 (6 bases). The germline V gene has CDR1 SGHTA and CDR2 FQGNSA. This CDR3 has 13 residues.

CDR3 nucleotides: TGTGCCAGCAGTCAAGTCGTCCTTACAGATACGCAGTATTTT. It yields the protein CASSQVVLTDTQYF. The gene calls are TRBV7-2 and TRBJ2-3, with D hard to call. The CDR3 runs to 14 residues. With 6 bases removed from V and 3 bases from J, the gap between germline ends came to 13 bases. The germline gives CDR1 SGHTA, CDR2 FQGNSA.

The genes are TRBV11-2 and TRBJ2-5; TRBD2 agrees at 7 bases. CDR1 is SGHAT, CDR2 FQNNGV, per germline. V shed 6 bases and J 7 bases; nucleotides not matched to a gene: 8. This CDR3 spans 13 amino acids. The DNA for the CDR3 is TGTGCCAGCAGTTACCGGGAGGTGGCGACCCAGTACTTC. Amino acid sequence: CASSYREVATQYF.

The V and J genes are TRBV20-1 and TRBJ2-1; 9 positions match TRBD2. J lost 10 bases, V lost 3 bases, and 10 bases had no gene match. Per germline, CDR1 DFQATT and CDR2 SNEGSKA (reference sequence). The CDR3 sequence is 14 residues long. The CDR3 region is CSARRGGQQGEQFF. CDR3 bases: TGCAGTGCTAGGCGGGGGGGCCAGCAAGGCGAGCAGTTCTTC.

The V and J genes are TRBV5-1 and TRBJ2-2; the D call may be TRBD1 or TRBD2 (5 bases each). Germline assignment: CDR1 SGHRS and CDR2 YFSETQ. The length of the CDR3 is 13 residues. Trimming removed 9 bases at V and 8 bases at J, with 17 bases between. The CDR3 sequence: CATTGPIMGELFF. CDR3 DNA sequence: TGCGCCACCACGGGGCCAATTATGGGGGAGCTGTTTTTT.

The V call is TRBV11-2, the J call TRBJ2-6; the D gene is possibly TRBD1 (6 bases). With 5 bases removed from V and 0 bases from J, the gap between germline ends came to 17 bases. The CDR3 length is 18 residues. CDR1 is SGHAT and CDR2 is FQNNGV in the germline V gene. The chain's CDR3 is CASSVRTAEPSGANVLTF. The CDR3 region has the DNA TGTGCCAGCAGCGTTAGGACAGCCGAACCCTCTGGGGCCAACGTCCTGACTTTC.

The genes are TRBV29-1 and TRBJ2-5, with D possibly matching TRBD1 (7 bases). The CDR3 contains 13 residues. Per the germline V gene, CDR1 is SQVTM and CDR2 is ANQGSEA. V lost 7 bases and J 5 bases, leaving 17 bases between the germline ends. The CDR3 DNA reads TGCAGCGCCCAGGGGGACTTGTTGGAGACCCAGTACTTC. Amino acid sequence: CSAQGDLLETQYF.

CDR3 sequence reads: CASSYYGTGYGAFF. The CDR3 DNA sequence: TGTGCCAGCAGTTATTACGGGACAGGGTACGGCGCTTTCTTT. The chain carries TRBV6-2 or TRBV6-3 and TRBJ1-1; 9 bases are shared with TRBD1. The CDR3 covers 14 residues. Losses at the gene ends were 3 bases for V and 11 bases for J; bases not matched to a gene: 10. Germline lookup yields CDR1 MNHEY and CDR2 SVGEGT.

The chain joins TRBV6-2 or TRBV6-3 to TRBJ1-1, with 8 bases lining up with TRBD1. V dropped 0 bases and J dropped 4; count of bases not matched to a gene: 7. Germline loops: CDR1 MNHEY, CDR2 SVGEGT. The CDR3 extends over 16 amino acids. The CDR3 DNA follows: TGTGCCAGCAGTTACTCCGGGGATACAGGGGGCACTGAAGCTTTCTTT. Its translation: CASSYSGDTGGTEAFF.

V is TRBV7-2 and J is TRBJ1-5, with D perhaps matching TRBD1 (6 bases). V was trimmed by 5 bases and J by 0 bases, leaving 11 bases between them. Germline CDR1 reads SGHTA; CDR2 reads FQGNSA. The CDR3 length is 15 residues. The DNA of the CDR3 is TGTGCCAGCAGCCCGGACAGTAATAGCAATCAGCCCCAGCATTTT. Protein sequence: CASSPDSNSNQPQHF.

The rearrangement uses TRBV5-1 and TRBJ2-7, with 7 bases fitting TRBD2. Germline V gives CDR1 SGHRS, CDR2 YFSETQ. The trim removed 0 bases at V and 0 bases at J, leaving 9 bases unmatched. This CDR3 comprises 17 residues. The CDR3 DNA reads as TGCGCCAGCAGCTTGGGAACTAGCGCCGTGAGCTCCTACGAGCAGTACTTC. This translates into CASSLGTSAVSSYEQYF.

The chain has TRBV29-1 and TRBJ1-4; D gene ambiguous. Deletions cut 6 bases from V and 0 bases from J, with 14 bases between. The CDR3 consists of 15 residues. CDR1 and CDR2 from the germline V gene are SQVTM and ANQGSEA. The CDR3 protein is CSVRLGSATNEKLFF. Written as DNA, the CDR3 is TGCAGCGTGAGACTAGGGAGCGCAACTAATGAAAAACTGTTTTTT.

This chain links TRBV20-1 with TRBJ2-7, with D hard to call. The CDR3 totals 13 residues. The V gene lost 0 bases and the J gene lost 2 bases, with 8 bases spanning the gap. In germline, CDR1 is DFQATT, CDR2 SNEGSKA (reference sequence). This CDR3 is CSARDVQPYEQYF. The CDR3 coding sequence is TGCAGTGCTAGAGATGTGCAACCCTACGAGCAGTACTTC.

V gene TRBV6-2 or TRBV6-3 combines with J gene TRBJ1-5; TRBD1 matches at 7 bases. Germline V CDR1 and CDR2: MNHEY, SVGEGT. The trim removed 2 bases at V and 4 bases at J, leaving 5 bases unmatched. The CDR3 contains 15 residues. CDR3 bases: TGTGCCAGCAGTTACGAGACAGGGAGAAATCAGCCCCAGCATTTT. It specifies CASSYETGRNQPQHF.

The chain employs TRBV6-1 and TRBJ2-2; 10 bases map to TRBD1. In germline, CDR1 is MNHNS, CDR2 SASEGT. This CDR3 is 14 amino acids long. V lost 6 bases and J lost 6; bases outside the gene matches: 4. The CDR3 is CASRRTGGSGELFF. The CDR3 region has the DNA TGTGCCAGCAGACGGACAGGGGGGTCCGGGGAGCTGTTTTTT.

The rearrangement links TRBV20-1 to TRBJ2-2, with 9 bases that match TRBD1. J was trimmed by 6 bases and V by 5 bases; bases with no gene match: 7. The CDR3 is 14 residues long. Germline V gene data show CDR1 as DFQATT and CDR2 as SNEGSKA (reference sequence). The CDR3: CSADPGQGAGELFF. In nucleotides, the CDR3 is TGCAGTGCTGATCCGGGACAGGGTGCCGGGGAGCTGTTTTTT.

The chain couples TRBV29-1 to TRBJ2-3, with 10 bases lining up with TRBD2. Germline CDR1 and CDR2: SQVTM and ANQGSEA. The trim removed 2 bases at V and 6 bases at J, leaving 8 bases unmatched. The CDR3 is made up of 15 amino acids. The CDR3 sequence is CSVESSGSIVDTQYF. CDR3 coding DNA: TGCAGCGTTGAATCTAGCGGGAGTATAGTGGATACGCAGTATTTT.

This clonotype was seen many times. This chain connects TRBV4-3 to TRBJ2-1; the match to TRBD2 covers 8 bases. The V and J ends lost 0 bases and 5 bases, in that order; junction bases with no gene match: 3. CDR3 length: 15 residues. Per the germline V gene, CDR1 is LGHNA and CDR2 is YSLEER. The CDR3, as DNA: TGCGCCAGCAGCCAAGATCCGCGGGGGGACAATGAGCAGTTCTTC. This codes for CASSQDPRGDNEQFF.

This chain links TRBV12-3 or TRBV12-4 with TRBJ1-1; 8 bases align to TRBD1. With 6 bases clipped from V and 0 bases from J, the junction kept 6 bases outside the gene matches. This CDR3 spans 15 amino acids. CDR3 sequence reads: CASRGTGRVNTEAFF. In DNA, the CDR3 is TGTGCCAGCAGGGGGACAGGACGAGTGAACACTGAAGCTTTCTTT.

The chain employs TRBV30 and TRBJ2-7; 11 nucleotides align to TRBD2. Germline assignment: CDR1 GTSNPN and CDR2 SVGIG (reference sequence). Trimming at V came to 2 bases and at J to 1 base, leaving 7 bases not matched to a gene. The CDR3 totals 16 residues. The CDR3: CAWSLLAGGNSYEQYF. DNA of the CDR3: TGTGCCTGGAGTCTCCTAGCGGGAGGTAATTCCTACGAGCAGTACTTC.

This clonotype has just a few counts. This chain links TRBV4-3 with TRBJ2-7; 7 bases are a match to TRBD1. V lost 1 base to trimming and J lost 7 bases; unmatched junction nucleotides: 7. This CDR3 spans 14 amino acids. Germline V CDR1 and CDR2: LGHNA, YSLEER. In DNA, the CDR3 is TGCGCCAGCAGCCAAGTTCTACAGGGGACGGAGCAGTACTTC. It specifies CASSQVLQGTEQYF.